The clone carrying this T cell receptor (beta chain) was seen just once. The antigen is not known. These data originate in a study of cytomegalovirus exposure and HLA in healthy donors. Study-wide results and caveats: Reports indicated that the classifier achieved high specificity and sensitivity in diagnosing cytomegalovirus status. Some 150 TCR beta chains were listed as cytomegalovirus-associated.

The PCR used 60 Vbeta and 13 Jbeta primers. The table came from immunoSEQ multiplex PCR; TCRdb's copy has only in-frame clones and leaves some out. Here the sample spans approximately 100,000 clones, under 80% being singletons. The V end was cut by 6 bases, the J end by 4 bases, with 13 bases between. The CDR3 consists of 14 residues. Germline V lookup: CDR1 LNHDA, CDR2 SQIVND (reference sequence). The chain has TRBV19 and TRBJ2-1, with D maybe TRBD2 (5 bases). Sequencing used PBMCs. The sequence derives from a woman in her fifties or sixties in good health and CMV-seropositive. CDR3 sequence: CASSRSGSYNEQFF. CDR3 sequence (DNA): TGTGCCAGTAGCCGAAGCGGTTCTTACAATGAGCAGTTCTTC.